Shown below are 27 T cell receptor beta chains from a single sample sequenced in a study of cytomegalovirus exposure and HLA in healthy donors. 60 Vbeta and 13 Jbeta primers were used in PCR. The data were produced by immunoSEQ multiplex PCR, yet TCRdb's version contains in-frame clones alone and is incomplete. Among 130,000 or so clones listed, less than 85% were seen once. Sequenced: PBMCs. These receptors were taken from a woman aged 40-49 years in good health and CMV-seropositive.

This clone was seen a handful of times. V is TRBV19 and J is TRBJ2-7; D is perhaps TRBD2 (7 bases). With 5 bases removed from V and 6 bases from J, the gap between germline ends came to 14 bases. The length of the CDR3 is 13 residues. Per the germline V gene, CDR1 is LNHDA and CDR2 is SQIVND (reference sequence). The CDR3 region is CASSDGGAGEQYF. The CDR3 DNA reads TGTGCCAGTAGTGATGGGGGGGCTGGCGAGCAGTACTTC.

The chain uses TRBV30 and TRBJ1-2; 10 bases line up with TRBD1. Germline V gives CDR1 GTSNPN, CDR2 SVGIG (reference sequence). The CDR3 length is 13 residues. With V trimmed by 8 bases and J by 3 bases, 6 bases remained unmatched. This chain's CDR3 is CARWDRGYYGYTF. The CDR3 region has the DNA TGTGCCCGGTGGGACAGGGGCTACTATGGCTACACCTTC.

This chain's CDR3 is CASSGPPGHGTDTQYF. As DNA, the CDR3 is TGTGCCAGCTCAGGCCCTCCGGGACACGGCACAGATACGCAGTATTTT. The chain has TRBV18 and TRBJ2-3; D is possibly TRBD1 (6 bases). Trimming pared 5 bases from V and 1 base from J, leaving 16 bases between. The CDR3 has 16 residues. Germline V gene lookup returns CDR1 KGHSH and CDR2 LQKENI.

This clone has just one count. The chain joins TRBV5-1 to TRBJ2-7, with 8 bases that match TRBD1. The CDR3 has 15 residues. CDR1 and CDR2 (germline): SGHRS, YFSETQ. V shed 4 bases, J shed 0 bases, and the junction held 6 bases outside the gene matches. The CDR3 nucleotides read TGCGCCAGCAGCCCAGGACAGGGCGTCTCCTACGAGCAGTACTTC. It translates to CASSPGQGVSYEQYF. The full variable domain, completed using reference TRBV5-1 and TRBJ2-7, is KAGVTQTPRYLIKTRGQQVTLSCSPISGHRSVSWYQQTPGQGLQFLFEYFSETQRNKGNFPGRFSGRQFSNSRSEMNVSTLELGDSALYLCASSPGQGVSYEQYFGPGTRLTVT.

The J gene is TRBJ1-1, the V gene TRBV5-6; D remains unclear. Trimming pared 2 bases from V and 1 base from J, leaving 12 bases between. The CDR3 runs 15 residues. Per the germline V gene, CDR1 is SGHDT and CDR2 is YYEEEE. In DNA, the CDR3 is TGTGCCAGCAGCTTTATCGAGATTCGGAACACTGAAGCTTTCTTT. Encoded protein: CASSFIEIRNTEAFF.

The rearrangement joins TRBV7-2 to TRBJ1-1, with D possibly matching TRBD1 (6 bases). This CDR3 has 15 amino acids. Germline-derived CDR1 and CDR2 are SGHTA and FQGNSA. With 5 bases removed from V and 11 bases from J, the gap between germline ends came to 24 bases. CDR3: CASSEPGQLRLVAFF. For the CDR3, the DNA is TGTGCCAGCAGCGAACCCGGACAGCTAAGGCTCGTGGCTTTCTTT.

V gene TRBV19 combines with J gene TRBJ2-4; no definite D call. V lost 4 bases and J 4 bases, leaving 14 bases between the germline ends. Germline V gene sequence: CDR1 LNHDA, CDR2 SQIVND (reference sequence). The CDR3 length is 15 residues. The CDR3 reads CASSNGEVAKNIQYF. For the CDR3, the DNA is TGTGCCAGTAGTAATGGCGAGGTGGCAAAAAACATTCAGTACTTC.

The genes are TRBV30 and TRBJ1-5; no reliable D call. Germline assignment: CDR1 GTSNPN and CDR2 SVGIG (reference sequence). Trimming took 2 bases from V and 7 from J, leaving 15 bases between them. The CDR3 has 14 residues. The DNA of the CDR3 is TGTGCCTGGAGTCTCGGCCGCGACGGGCAGCCCCAGCATTTT. Amino acid sequence: CAWSLGRDGQPQHF.

This clone has just a few counts. CDR3 amino acids: CASSLDRTYGYTF. The CDR3 DNA is TGTGCCAGCAGCTTGGACAGGACCTATGGCTACACCTTC. V and J are TRBV5-6 and TRBJ1-2; perhaps TRBD1 as D (5 bases). V was clipped by 0 bases and J by 4 bases, with 7 bases between them. The V gene's germline CDR1 is SGHDT and CDR2 YYEEEE. CDR3 size: 13 residues.

The CDR3 is CASSKGLGPNTGELFF. CDR3 sequence (DNA): TGTGCCAGCAGTAAAGGTCTGGGGCCGAACACCGGGGAGCTGTTTTTT. V and J are TRBV28 and TRBJ2-2; TRBD1 might be the D (5 bases). V was trimmed by 5 bases and J by 0 bases, leaving 13 bases between them. The germline V gene encodes CDR1 MDHEN and CDR2 SYDVKM. The CDR3 totals 16 residues.

CDR3 residues: CASSGQGVTEAFF. The CDR3 DNA is TGTGCCAGCTCCGGACAGGGCGTGACTGAAGCTTTCTTT. The chain uses TRBV18 and TRBJ1-1; 8 bases align to TRBD1. Germline V gives CDR1 KGHSH, CDR2 LQKENI. V dropped 6 bases and J dropped 5; count of bases not matched to a gene: 5. CDR3 size: 13 residues.

This clone turned up a few times. The chain employs TRBV27 and TRBJ1-6; no clear D gene. The CDR3 consists of 16 residues. Between the trimmed V and J ends, which lost 3 bases and 0 bases, there was a span of 9 bases. CDR1 is MNHEY, CDR2 SMNVEV, per germline (reference sequence). CDR3 nucleotides: TGTGCCAGCAGTTTGCGGGGAAGCTCCTATAATTCACCCCTCCACTTT. As protein: CASSLRGSSYNSPLHF.

This chain connects TRBV2 to TRBJ1-3; D remains ambiguous. Trimming took off 0 bases at V and 0 bases at J, with 6 bases between the two ends. The CDR3 runs to 15 residues. Germline values: CDR1 SNHLY, CDR2 FYNNEI. DNA for the CDR3: TGTGCCAGCAGTGAAGCCGAGAGCTCTGGAAACACCATATATTTT. This encodes CASSEAESSGNTIYF. The variable domain in full, completed from reference TRBV2 and TRBJ1-3, reads EPEVTQTPSHQVTQMGQEVILRCVPISNHLYFYWYRQILGQKVEFLVSFYNNEISEKSEIFDDQFSVERPDGSNFTLKIRSTKLEDSAMYFCASSEAESSGNTIYFGEGSWLTVV.

The V gene is TRBV28, the J gene TRBJ1-1; the D gene is possibly TRBD1 (5 bases). Germline V gives CDR1 MDHEN, CDR2 SYDVKM. The V end lost 5 bases, the J end lost 6 bases, and 13 bases lay between the germline ends. This CDR3 is 13 amino acids long. The CDR3 reads CASSLDSPAEAFF. The CDR3 DNA reads as TGTGCCAGCAGTCTTGACAGTCCCGCTGAAGCTTTCTTT.

Only a few counts were recorded for this clone. The gene calls are TRBV5-6 and TRBJ1-2, with 7 bases lining up with TRBD1. Germline V gene lookup returns CDR1 SGHDT and CDR2 YYEEEE. This CDR3 spans 16 amino acids. Unmatched junction bases numbered 12, after V lost 0 bases and J lost 7 bases. CDR3 DNA: TGTGCCAGCAGCTTGGGTTTGGGGACAGCTGTGTCTGGCTACACCTTC. Its translation is CASSLGLGTAVSGYTF.

This clone was observed a single time. V is TRBV27 and J is TRBJ1-5, with 7 bases matching TRBD1. Unmatched junction bases numbered 3, after V lost 5 bases and J lost 2 bases. The length of the CDR3 is 14 residues. Germline CDR1 MNHEY, CDR2 SMNVEV (reference sequence). As DNA, the CDR3 is TGTGCCAGCAGTAACAGGGGCGGCAATCAGCCCCAGCATTTT. This sequence encodes CASSNRGGNQPQHF.

The chain recombines TRBV7-2 with TRBJ2-1, with TRBD2 identical over 10 bases. CDR1 is SGHTA and CDR2 is FQGNSA in the germline V gene. The CDR3 extends over 19 amino acids. Trimming removed 5 bases from V and 4 bases from J; junction bases left unmatched: 17. This chain's CDR3 is CASSQKRLAGKRGYNEQFF. The CDR3 coding sequence is TGTGCCAGCAGCCAAAAAAGACTAGCGGGTAAGAGGGGGTACAATGAGCAGTTCTTC.

The genes are TRBV6-5 and TRBJ2-7; D remains ambiguous. Per germline, CDR1 MNHEY and CDR2 SVGAGI. There are 14 residues in the CDR3. V lost 1 base to trimming and J lost 1 base, with 8 bases between them. Written as DNA, the CDR3 is TGTGCCAGCAGTTACTACGGCGGATCCTACGAGCAGTACTTC. Protein sequence: CASSYYGGSYEQYF.

This sequence joins TRBV5-8 and TRBJ2-1, with a possible D match to TRBD2 (5 bases). Germline lookup yields CDR1 SGHTS and CDR2 YDEGEE. The CDR3 extends over 15 amino acids. V lost 2 bases to trimming and J lost 0 bases, with 9 bases between them. The CDR3 protein is CASSFGVSSYNEQFF. The CDR3 nucleotides read TGTGCCAGCAGCTTCGGGGTAAGCTCCTACAATGAGCAGTTCTTC.

The V and J genes are TRBV19 and TRBJ2-1, with 10 bases aligning to TRBD1. Germline-derived CDR1 and CDR2 are LNHDA and SQIVND (reference sequence). Trimming removed 5 bases from V and 10 bases from J; junction bases left unmatched: 8. The CDR3 loop spans 14 amino acids. CDR3 nucleotides: TGTGCCAGTAGTGACCGGGACAGGGGTCGCGAGCAGTTCTTC. It translates to CASSDRDRGREQFF.

This chain links TRBV5-1 with TRBJ2-1; 13 nucleotides match TRBD2. V was pared by 4 bases and J by 7 bases, with 8 bases of the junction left unmatched. The germline gives CDR1 SGHRS, CDR2 YFSETQ. CDR3 size: 16 residues. CDR3 region: CASSTLAGGPRNEQFF. The CDR3 DNA follows: TGCGCCAGCAGCACACTAGCGGGAGGGCCTAGGAATGAGCAGTTCTTC.

In this sample, this clone turned up many times. This sequence joins TRBV4-1 and TRBJ2-7, with D possibly TRBD1 on 6 matching bases. The germline CDR1 and CDR2 sequences are MGHRA and YSYEKL. The V end lost 4 bases, the J end lost 5 bases, and 15 bases lay between the germline ends. The CDR3 loop spans 14 amino acids. The CDR3 sequence is CASSPPTGLNEQYF. In nucleotides, the CDR3 is TGCGCCAGCAGCCCTCCAACAGGGTTAAACGAGCAGTACTTC.

Only one count was recorded for this clone. DNA for the CDR3: TGTGCCACCAGCAGGACAGGGGTTAACACCGGGGAGCTGTTTTTT. It specifies CATSRTGVNTGELFF. This rearrangement joins TRBV15 to TRBJ2-2, with 8 bases that match TRBD1. This CDR3 spans 15 amino acids. Germline V gene lookup returns CDR1 LNHNV and CDR2 YYDKDF (reference sequence). V shed 3 bases, J shed 2 bases, and the junction held 2 bases outside the gene matches.

As to this clone: Sequence at one end of the junction differs from germline and may be a read error. The chain has TRBV30 and TRBJ1-1; no clear D gene. The CDR3 length is 11 residues. Germline CDR1 and CDR2: GTSNPN and SVGIG (reference sequence). The CDR3: CAWRGDKAPDF. CDR3 coding DNA: TGTGCCTGGAGGGGCGACAAAGCCCCGGACTTT.

The V and J genes are TRBV6-1 and TRBJ1-1; unclear D gene. The germline V and J ends were trimmed by 0 bases and 7 bases, with 15 bases remaining between them. The CDR3 loop spans 15 amino acids. Germline CDR1 MNHNS, CDR2 SASEGT. The CDR3: CASSEAYRVSREAFF. The CDR3, as DNA: TGTGCCAGCAGTGAAGCTTATAGAGTCTCTCGTGAAGCTTTCTTT.

This chain joins TRBV7-6 and TRBJ1-5, with D maybe TRBD1 (6 bases). The CDR3 loop spans 14 amino acids. Deletions cut 1 base from V and 4 bases from J, with 8 bases between. Germline CDR1 and CDR2: SGHVS and FNYEAQ. CDR3 sequence (DNA): TGTGCCAGCAGCTTAGGGACAGCAAATCAGCCCCAGCATTTT. Protein sequence: CASSLGTANQPQHF.

The chain employs TRBV30 and TRBJ2-1; 9 nucleotides line up with TRBD1. The germline gives CDR1 GTSNPN, CDR2 SVGIG (reference sequence). The CDR3 runs 14 residues. The V segment lost 4 bases and the J segment 9 bases; nucleotides outside the gene matches: 10. CDR3 residues: CAWTPQGAFSEQFF. The CDR3 DNA sequence: TGTGCCTGGACACCACAGGGGGCGTTTAGTGAGCAGTTCTTC.